Shown below are 28 T cell receptor beta chains from a single sample sequenced in a study of PD-1 blockade in classical Hodgkin lymphoma. Time point defined: cycle 4 day 1 (C4D1), after more than 5 weeks of nivolumab. All trial patients relapsed after autologous stem cell transplantation. From thawed PBMCs, CD4+ T cells were purified using magnetic negative selection. The table came from immunoSEQ multiplex PCR; TCRdb's copy has only in-frame clones and leaves some out. The sample records 15,000 to 20,000 clones, roughly 77% being singletons. Sample: CD4+ T cells from blood, taken before the fourth cycle of nivolumab. The source is a human donor with classical Hodgkin lymphoma.

By its share, this clone is medium-sized. The chain recombines TRBV10-3 with TRBJ2-5; TRBD1 agrees at 7 bases. Germline V gives CDR1 ENHRY, CDR2 SYGVKD. V shed 6 bases, J shed 2 bases, and the junction held 6 bases outside the gene matches. This CDR3 has 14 residues. For the CDR3, the DNA is TGTGCCATCAGGCCCTCGACAGGGCAAGAGACCCAGTACTTC. It translates to CAIRPSTGQETQYF.

The rearrangement uses TRBV9 and TRBJ2-3; TRBD2 is a possible D gene (6 bases). CDR1 SGDLS and CDR2 YYNGEE come from the germline V gene. Trimming shortened V by 4 bases and J by 4 bases, and 10 bases separated the two germline ends. The CDR3 is 13 amino acids. The CDR3 DNA sequence: TGTGCCAGCAGCCCGACTAGACCAGATACGCAGTATTTT. Encoded protein: CASSPTRPDTQYF.

This clone was counted between two and nine times. The rearrangement uses TRBV4-3 and TRBJ2-4; a weak D match, TRBD1 (6 bases). The CDR3 extends over 16 amino acids. V dropped 0 bases and J dropped 2 bases, with 11 bases sitting between them. Germline V gene sequence: CDR1 LGHNA, CDR2 YSLEER. CDR3 residues: CASSQEGGSSKNIQYF. DNA of the CDR3: TGCGCCAGCAGCCAAGAAGGGGGTAGCTCCAAAAACATTCAGTACTTC.

The chain is built from TRBV6-5 and TRBJ2-1, with 7 bases aligning to TRBD2. V shed 5 bases, J shed 4 bases, and the junction held 8 bases outside the gene matches. Germline lookup yields CDR1 MNHEY and CDR2 SVGAGI. The length of the CDR3 is 15 residues. The DNA of the CDR3 is TGTGCCAGCAGTACGACCGGACTAGGGTACAATGAGCAGTTCTTC. Its protein product is CASSTTGLGYNEQFF.

This chain connects TRBV6-6 to TRBJ2-5; 13 bases are a match to TRBD2. CDR1 and CDR2 from the germline V gene are MNHNY and SVGAGI (reference sequence). Trimming cost V 5 bases and J 5 bases; bases outside gene matches: 8. This CDR3 is built from 16 residues. CDR3 residues: CASSPPLAGGQETQYF. CDR3 DNA sequence: TGTGCCAGCAGTCCTCCACTAGCGGGGGGGCAGGAGACCCAGTACTTC.

By proportion, this clone is medium-sized. The chain carries TRBV30 and TRBJ1-6; D unclear. The CDR3 length is 14 residues. Germline loops: CDR1 GTSNPN, CDR2 SVGIG (reference sequence). The V end was cut by 1 base, the J end by 6 bases, with 10 bases between. CDR3 in DNA: TGTGCCTGGAGTGGTTGGGGAGGTAATTCACCCCTCCACTTT. Protein: CAWSGWGGNSPLHF.

On this clone: This same CDR3 is encoded by further DNA sequences in the sample. V gene TRBV7-8 combines with J gene TRBJ2-7; 8 nucleotides align to TRBD2. Germline CDR1 reads SGHVS; CDR2 reads FQNEAQ. This CDR3 comprises 13 residues. V gave up 6 bases and J gave up 1 base; unmatched junction bases: 2. The CDR3 DNA reads as TGTGCCAGCAGAGGGACTAGTTCCTACGAGCAGTACTTC. This codes for CASRGTSSYEQYF.

The V and J genes are TRBV28 and TRBJ2-7, with TRBD2 identical over 8 bases. The CDR3 length is 15 residues. The germline CDR1 and CDR2 sequences are MDHEN and SYDVKM. The V gene end was trimmed by 5 bases and the J gene end by 1 base; junction bases not matched to a gene: 7. CDR3 nucleotide sequence: TGTGCCAGCAGTGTTAGCGGGGCCAGGTCCTACGAGCAGTACTTC. Encoded protein: CASSVSGARSYEQYF.

The chain joins TRBV18 to TRBJ2-7, with TRBD1 as a possible D gene (6 bases). Trimming took 0 bases from V and 2 from J, leaving 17 bases between them. This CDR3 has 17 residues. CDR1 and CDR2 from the germline V gene are KGHSH and LQKENI. The CDR3 DNA reads TGTGCCAGCTCACCACCTTTCAGTCTTACAGGGCCCTACGAGCAGTACTTC. Encoded protein: CASSPPFSLTGPYEQYF.

The V gene is TRBV11-3, the J gene TRBJ1-1, with D uncertain. Per the germline V gene, CDR1 is SGHNT and CDR2 is YENEEA. Trimming cost V 4 bases and J 1 base, with 7 bases left between them. The CDR3 has 13 residues. The CDR3 nucleotides are TGTGCCAGCAGCTCGGGCACGAACACTGAAGCTTTCTTT. Amino acid sequence: CASSSGTNTEAFF.

The chain links TRBV7-2 to TRBJ2-3, with D possibly matching TRBD1 (5 bases). CDR1 is SGHTA, CDR2 FQGNSA, per germline. This CDR3 contains 16 residues. V was pared by 0 bases and J by 4 bases, with 14 bases between. The CDR3 DNA reads TGTGCCAGCAGCTTAGCGGGGCCATCGATGGCAGATACGCAGTATTTT. It yields the protein CASSLAGPSMADTQYF.

The V and J genes are TRBV9 and TRBJ1-5; the D gene is possibly TRBD1 (6 bases). Trimming shortened V by 4 bases and J by 2 bases, and 10 bases separated the two germline ends. Per germline, CDR1 SGDLS and CDR2 YYNGEE. CDR3 length equals 14 residues. CDR3 DNA: TGTGCCAGCAGCCTAGGGGGAGGCAATCAGCCCCAGCATTTT. Translation gives CASSLGGGNQPQHF.

This clone was found a few times. This chain's CDR3 is CASSQGGQPQHF. The CDR3 region has the DNA TGTGCCAGCAGCCAGGGTGGACAGCCCCAGCATTTT. J is TRBJ1-5 and V is TRBV28, with a possible D match to TRBD1 (5 bases). Trimming removed 6 bases at V and 7 bases at J, with 10 bases between. The CDR3 contains 12 residues. CDR1 MDHEN and CDR2 SYDVKM come from the germline V gene. The entire variable domain, with the rest obtained from reference TRBV28 and TRBJ1-5, is as follows: DVKVTQSSRYLVKRTGEKVFLECVQDMDHENMFWYRQDPGLGLRLIYFSYDVKMKEKGDIPEGYSVSREKKERFSLILESASTNQTSMYLCASSQGGQPQHFGDGTRLSIL.

The chain uses TRBV28 and TRBJ2-2, with D perhaps TRBD1 or TRBD2 (6 bases each). The CDR3 is 15 residues long. V lost 8 bases to trimming and J lost 6 bases, with 19 bases between them. Germline V CDR1 and CDR2: MDHEN, SYDVKM. The CDR3 loop is CASHGRGHWAGELFF. CDR3 DNA sequence: TGTGCCAGCCATGGACGGGGGCACTGGGCCGGGGAGCTGTTTTTT.

The table lists this clone with a few counts. V and J are TRBV19 and TRBJ1-2, with TRBD1 matching 9 bases. The CDR3 runs to 13 residues. Germline trimming cut 5 bases from V and 14 bases from J; bases unmatched to any gene: 12. The V gene's germline CDR1 is LNHDA and CDR2 SQIVND (reference sequence). CDR3 DNA sequence: TGTGCCAGTAGTCTCAACCGGGACAGGGAGAAGACCTTC. It is translated as CASSLNRDREKTF.

The gene calls are TRBV2 and TRBJ1-2; perhaps TRBD1 as D (5 bases). CDR1 and CDR2 from the germline V gene are SNHLY and FYNNEI. There are 13 residues in the CDR3. Between the trimmed V and J ends, which lost 8 bases and 4 bases, there was a span of 14 bases. The CDR3 is CASLWGMGYGYTF. The CDR3 nucleotides read TGTGCCAGCCTATGGGGGATGGGCTATGGCTACACCTTC. Complete variable domain (other parts from reference TRBV2 and TRBJ1-2): EPEVTQTPSHQVTQMGQEVILRCVPISNHLYFYWYRQILGQKVEFLVSFYNNEISEKSEIFDDQFSVERPDGSNFTLKIRSTKLEDSAMYFCASLWGMGYGYTFGSGTRLTVV.

This sequence joins TRBV5-4 and TRBJ1-5; 12 bases are shared with TRBD1. Germline trimming cut 5 bases from V and 6 bases from J; bases unmatched to any gene: 3. Germline V gene sequence: CDR1 SGHNT, CDR2 YYREEE (reference sequence). The CDR3 is 14 residues long. The CDR3 loop reads CASRGQGARQPQHF. Written as DNA, the CDR3 is TGTGCCAGCAGGGGACAGGGGGCGCGTCAGCCCCAGCATTTT.

The chain has TRBV6-1 and TRBJ1-1; maybe TRBD1 (5 bases). The CDR3 totals 12 residues. Trimming removed 5 bases at V and 8 bases at J, with 12 bases between. CDR1 is MNHNS and CDR2 is SASEGT in the germline V gene. The CDR3 nucleotides are TGTGCCAGCAGTCCGTTTGCAGGGGAAGCTTTCTTT. It translates to CASSPFAGEAFF.

The chain carries TRBV7-3 and TRBJ2-6, with D possibly being TRBD1 (5 bases). V lost 5 bases to trimming and J lost 3 bases, with 17 bases between them. The germline CDR1 and CDR2 sequences are SGHTA and FQGTGA. The CDR3 covers 17 residues. This CDR3 is CASSPRQRGGGANVLTF. The DNA for the CDR3 is TGTGCCAGCAGCCCCCGGCAAAGGGGCGGTGGGGCCAACGTCCTGACTTTC. The full variable domain, its missing parts supplied by reference TRBV7-3 and TRBJ2-6, is GAGVSQTPSNKVTEKGKYVELRCDPISGHTALYWYRQSLGQGPEFLIYFQGTGAADDSGLPNDRFFAVRPEGSVSTLKIQRTERGDSAVYLCASSPRQRGGGANVLTFGAGSRLTVL.

This clone has more than one count but fewer than ten. The CDR3 sequence: CASSYGPSYEQYF. In DNA, the CDR3 is TGTGCCAGCAGCTACGGGCCCTCCTACGAGCAGTACTTC. The chain combines TRBV7-3 with TRBJ2-7; no definite D call. CDR3 length: 13 amino acids. Per germline, CDR1 SGHTA and CDR2 FQGTGA. V gave up 4 bases and J gave up 0 bases, with 7 bases separating them.

This clone was seen only a few times. This chain joins TRBV5-4 and TRBJ1-1; D ambiguous. Germline V gene data show CDR1 as SGHNT and CDR2 as YYREEE (reference sequence). V gave up 0 bases and J gave up 4 bases, with 10 bases separating them. This CDR3 comprises 14 residues. The CDR3 reads CASSLDGWSTEAFF. Written as DNA, the CDR3 is TGTGCCAGCAGCTTGGACGGGTGGAGCACTGAAGCTTTCTTT.

The V gene is TRBV10-3, the J gene TRBJ1-3; no firm D call. The CDR3 covers 15 residues. Trimming cost V 0 bases and J 0 bases, with 6 bases left between them. Germline V lookup: CDR1 ENHRY, CDR2 SYGVKD. This CDR3 reads CAISESPTSGNTIYF. In nucleotides, the CDR3 is TGTGCCATCAGTGAGTCCCCAACCTCTGGAAACACCATATATTTT.

The chain couples TRBV5-1 to TRBJ2-3, with TRBD1 matching 9 bases. CDR1 is SGHRS, CDR2 YFSETQ, per germline. The CDR3 is 15 amino acids. V lost 3 bases to trimming and J lost 2 bases; unmatched junction nucleotides: 4. The CDR3 spells CASSSGTGYTDTQYF. The CDR3 DNA sequence: TGCGCCAGCAGCTCCGGGACAGGGTACACAGATACGCAGTATTTT.

This clone was found a few times. The chain uses TRBV7-3 and TRBJ2-1, with D unresolved. Per the germline V gene, CDR1 is SGHTA and CDR2 is FQGTGA. Trimming took 2 bases from V and 0 from J, leaving 8 bases between them. CDR3 length equals 15 residues. CDR3 DNA: TGTGCCAGCAGCTTAGGTGGCGACTCCTACAATGAGCAGTTCTTC. It specifies CASSLGGDSYNEQFF.

This clone has a handful of counts. Here the CDR3 reads CASSPGTGIDTQYF. The CDR3 nucleotides read TGCGCCAGCAGCCCCGGAACAGGGATCGATACGCAGTATTTT. The chain recombines TRBV5-1 with TRBJ2-3, with D possibly being TRBD1 (6 bases). The V end was cut by 4 bases, the J end by 6 bases, with 15 bases between. This CDR3 region has 14 residues. Germline V CDR1 and CDR2: SGHRS, YFSETQ.

A single count supports this clone. The chain combines TRBV5-4 with TRBJ2-7; maybe TRBD1 (5 bases). Germline V lookup: CDR1 SGHNT, CDR2 YYREEE (reference sequence). Trimming took 0 bases from V and 0 from J, leaving 16 bases between them. CDR3 length equals 17 residues. Here the CDR3 DNA reads TGTGCCAGCAGCTTGGTGGTAAGGGGCGCCACCTCCTACGAGCAGTACTTC. Protein sequence: CASSLVVRGATSYEQYF. The whole variable domain, remainder taken from reference TRBV5-4 and TRBJ2-7, is ETGVTQSPTHLIKTRGQQVTLRCSSQSGHNTVSWYQQALGQGPQFIFQYYREEENGRGNFPPRFSGLQFPNYSSELNVNALELDDSALYLCASSLVVRGATSYEQYFGPGTRLTVT.

V is TRBV5-4 and J is TRBJ2-2; D is unclear. With 3 bases removed from V and 5 bases from J, the gap between germline ends came to 2 bases. Germline values: CDR1 SGHNT, CDR2 YYREEE (reference sequence). CDR3 length equals 11 residues. This chain's CDR3 is CASSSTGELFF. The DNA for the CDR3 is TGTGCCAGCAGCTCAACCGGGGAGCTGTTTTTT.

The gene calls are TRBV5-5 and TRBJ2-1; D gene uncertain. The CDR3 sequence is 15 residues long. V was shortened by 0 bases and J by 5 bases, with 12 bases between the two germline ends. Germline V gives CDR1 SGHKS, CDR2 YYEKEE (reference sequence). The CDR3 sequence: CASSLALVNNNEQFF. The CDR3 DNA reads as TGTGCCAGCAGCTTGGCTTTAGTCAATAACAATGAGCAGTTCTTC.